This T cell receptor (beta chain) was obtained from a study of T cells after posttransplantation cyclophosphamide (dated by TCRdb to about 2016). In terms of the full investigation: T cell repertoire reconstitution was tracked by TRB sequencing after myeloablative bone marrow transplantation in which posttransplantation cyclophosphamide was used as GVHD prophylaxis. Samples from some 40 PTCy-treated patients, along with samples from some 16 of their related bone marrow donors, underwent antigen receptor sequencing. Blood from all 35 or so PTCy patients who had 1-year posttransplant specimens underwent TRB sequencing. Up to 3 additional blood samples from 2 to 5.2 years after transplant were also TRB-sequenced in 3 patients, as was pretransplant blood from several patients. Because TRA and TRB clonality correlated tightly in several samples, later TCR analyses were limited to TRB. Public TRB sequences were searched against a database of over 3,000 sequences associated with responses to pathogens, tumor antigens, self-antigens and alloantigens.

The full study reports these points: Across about 40 patients, TRB clonality was highly associated with recipient CMV seropositivity and CMV reactivation, and diversity in PTCy patients was similar to diversity in CNI/methotrexate controls. At 1-2 months, donor-recipient similarity was low but rose over the first year, and the later blood repertoires were often dominated by donor CD8+ memory clones. The TRB repertoires of T cells infiltrating skin or GI tract showed only limited overlap with the TRB repertoires of T cells in blood.

Concerning this clone itself: Its antigen target is currently unknown. The input lacks base qualities; no much larger clone sits a single base away. Other DNA sequences in the sample encode the same CDR3.

V is clipped by 0 bases and J by 4 bases, and the sequence between their germline boundaries is 12 bases long. The germline V gene encodes CDR1 SGHRS and CDR2 YFSETQ. The CDR3 covers 15 residues, taking in both the cysteine and the phenylalanine. Of all the DNA, just the CDR3 is kept, 45 bases in frame from base 1. TRB sequencing used genomic DNA with the immunoSEQ assay at survey resolution or the hsTCRB kit. The source study handled its data this way. The immunoSEQ software handled the initial read processing, while the LymphoSeq R package was used for the repertoire analyses. Clonality was computed as 1 minus normalized Shannon entropy, and a Gini coefficient was also calculated for each TRB dataset. To infer phenotypes in unsorted samples, TRB sequences from sorted subsets of the recipient or donor were mapped onto unsorted samples from the same recipient. TCRdb provides this immuneACCESS table in a form limited to in-frame rearrangements. Some clones are lacking; in checked studies, under half of them reflect an unresolved V gene, and why the rest are absent is not known. V, J and clone size reflect that table, while D and trimming were determined from the DNA. This sample gives fewer than 45,000 clones in total; around four fifths of them show up just once. The ten largest clones add up to around 8.1% of the sample.

This specimen's treatment or condition label, interpreted: high-dose cyclophosphamide on days +3 and +4 as single-agent GVHD prophylaxis. For conditioning, the PTCy patients got busulfan and fludarabine, then a related or unrelated marrow graft, followed by cyclophosphamide on days +3 and +4. PTCy-treated patients came from a prospective multi-institutional clinical trial. Peripheral blood and bone marrow mononuclear cells were isolated by Ficoll-Hypaque density centrifugation and were cryopreserved. CD4+ and CD8+ T cells, including naive and memory subsets, were sorted by FACS using a FACSAria II.

The specimen was CD4+ T cells sorted from blood, collected 1,700 to 2,000 days after a stem cell transplant with posttransplant cyclophosphamide. The chain links TRBV5-1 with TRBJ2-3; tentative D gene TRBD2, with 7 bases matching. The clonotype was recovered from a female patient aged 40 to 50 who received an allogeneic stem cell transplant from a related donor, was CMV-positive, and had no GVHD. Where a transplant has occurred, the graft donor may have supplied some of the T cells. Here the CDR3 is given as CASSLGGGLADTQYF. In nucleotide form, the sequence is TGCGCCAGCAGCTTGGGGGGGGGCCTCGCAGATACGCAGTATTTT.